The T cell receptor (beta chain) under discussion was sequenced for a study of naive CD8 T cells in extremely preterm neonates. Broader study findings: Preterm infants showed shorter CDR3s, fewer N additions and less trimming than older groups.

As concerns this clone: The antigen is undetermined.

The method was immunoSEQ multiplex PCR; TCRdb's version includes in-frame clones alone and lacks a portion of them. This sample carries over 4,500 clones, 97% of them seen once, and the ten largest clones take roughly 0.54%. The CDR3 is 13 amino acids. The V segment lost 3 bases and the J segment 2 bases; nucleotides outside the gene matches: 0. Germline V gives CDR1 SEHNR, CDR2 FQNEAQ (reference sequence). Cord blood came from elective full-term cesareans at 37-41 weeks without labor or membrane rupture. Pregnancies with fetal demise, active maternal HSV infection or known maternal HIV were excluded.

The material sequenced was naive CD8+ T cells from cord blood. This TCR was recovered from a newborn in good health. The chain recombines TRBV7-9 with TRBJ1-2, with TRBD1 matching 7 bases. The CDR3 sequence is CASSLGQNYGYTF. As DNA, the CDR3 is TGTGCCAGCAGCTTGGGACAGAACTATGGCTACACCTTC.